The clone carrying this T cell receptor beta chain counts as medium-sized. No antigen is known for it. This sample stems from a study of cytomegalovirus exposure and HLA in healthy donors. Whole-study results and caveats: Earlier analysis looked at TCR beta V segments, and most were productive about 90% or about 30% of the time.

A multiplex PCR was run with 60 Vbeta primers and 13 Jbeta primers. Original data processing: A later analysis counted approximately 80 million unique TCR beta chains, around 10 million shared. The table came from immunoSEQ multiplex PCR; TCRdb's copy has only in-frame clones and leaves some out. The V and J calls and clone size come from that table; D and trimming were worked out from the DNA. The sample yields some 130,000 clones, 65% to 80% seen once. Looked up from germline, CDR1 is LGHNA and CDR2 is YNFKEQ. V shed 2 bases and J 7 bases; nucleotides not matched to a gene: 7. CDR3 length: 17 residues.

This sequence originates from a man in his forties in good health and CMV-seropositive. Source material: PBMCs. The chain uses TRBV4-2 and TRBJ2-1; 14 bases agree with TRBD2. The CDR3 spells CASSQTPTSGGANEQFF. The CDR3 DNA sequence: TGTGCCAGCAGCCAAACCCCGACTAGCGGGGGGGCTAATGAGCAGTTCTTC.